This is a list of T cell receptor beta chains from one sample in a study of blood T cell repertoires in COVID-19. Clones were read by immunoSEQ multiplex PCR, and TCRdb kept only the in-frame ones, dropping some. The sample holds around 100,000 clones; 86% are singletons and the top ten take approximately 1.8%. The specimen was peripheral blood. These receptor sequences come from a man older than 75 with acute or convalescent COVID-19. CDR3s include the opening cysteine and the closing phenylalanine or tryptophan. Fields, in order: J gene, V gene, D gene, CDR3 DNA, CDR3 protein. The D gene is left open where the match is weak.

>TRBJ2-7|TRBV13|TRBD1
TGTGCCAGCAGGAAGGACAGGACGGGGGAGCAGTACTTC
CASRKDRTGEQYF
>TRBJ2-3|TRBV7-2|TRBD2
TGTGCCAGCAGCTCTATTAGCGGGTCCTACACAGATACGCAGTATTTT
CASSSISGSYTDTQYF
>TRBJ1-5|TRBV6-5|.
TGTGCCAGCAGTCAGCAGGGTAATCAGCCCCAGCATTTT
CASSQQGNQPQHF
>TRBJ2-7|TRBV18|TRBD2
TGTGCCAGCTCAGCTAGCGGACATTCCTACGAGCAGTACTTC
CASSASGHSYEQYF
>TRBJ2-2|TRBV5-1|TRBD2
TGCGCCAGCAGCCCAGGGACTAGCCGGACCACCGGGGAGCTGTTTTTT
CASSPGTSRTTGELFF
>TRBJ2-7|TRBV2|.
TGTGCCAGCAGTAAAATGAGGGAATTAGTCTACGAGCAGTACTTC
CASSKMRELVYEQYF
>TRBJ2-2|TRBV30|.
TGTGCCTGGAGTGGGTCCGGGCCCGGGGCCGGGGAGCTGTTTTTT
CAWSGSGPGAGELFF
>TRBJ2-5|TRBV6-5|.
TGTGCCAGCAGTTCGCGGGACGCGGGGAGAGAGACCCAGTACTTC
CASSSRDAGRETQYF
>TRBJ1-2|TRBV5-1|TRBD1
TGCGCCAGCAGCTTAGGACAGGGGGCTAACTATGGCTACACCTTC
CASSLGQGANYGYTF
>TRBJ2-3|TRBV29-1|.
TGCAGCGGTCTTTACCGGGCAGATACGCAGTATTTT
CSGLYRADTQYF
>TRBJ2-1|TRBV5-1|TRBD1
TGCGCCAGCACCGGGACAGGTCACAATGAGCAGTTCTTC
CASTGTGHNEQFF
>TRBJ1-2|TRBV6-1|.
TGTGCCAGCAGTGAAGGGACGGGAGGGGACTATGGCTACACCTTC
CASSEGTGGDYGYTF